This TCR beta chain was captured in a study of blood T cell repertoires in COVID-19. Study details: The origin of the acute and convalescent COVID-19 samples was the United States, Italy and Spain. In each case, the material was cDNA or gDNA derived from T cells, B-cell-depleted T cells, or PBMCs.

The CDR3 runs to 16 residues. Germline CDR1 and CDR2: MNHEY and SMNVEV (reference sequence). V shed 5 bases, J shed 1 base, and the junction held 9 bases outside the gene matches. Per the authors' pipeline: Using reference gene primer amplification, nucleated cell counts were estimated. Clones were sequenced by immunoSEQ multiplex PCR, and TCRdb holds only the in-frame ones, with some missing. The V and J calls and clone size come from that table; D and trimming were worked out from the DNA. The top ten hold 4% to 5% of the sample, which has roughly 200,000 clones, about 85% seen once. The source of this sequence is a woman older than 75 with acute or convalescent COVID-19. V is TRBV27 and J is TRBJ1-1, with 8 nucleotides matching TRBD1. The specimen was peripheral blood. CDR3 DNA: TGTGCCAGCAGTCCTCAACAGGGGGTGGGGAACACTGAAGCTTTCTTT. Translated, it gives CASSPQQGVGNTEAFF.